The 3 T cell receptor beta chains presented below share a single source sample, sequenced in a study of molecular identifiers for immune sequencing clone quantification. TCRdb reanalysed the PCR reads using MiXCR and keeps one entry per CDR3 protein. The sample has approximately 590,000 distinct CDR3 sequences; roughly 27% are singletons. Input material: naive CD8+ T cells from blood, with Jurkat cell RNA spiked in. Subset meaning: FACS-sorted CD8+CD4-CCR7+CD45RA+ naive T cells. The source is a human donor in good health. Some libraries in this study had Jurkat cell RNA spiked in.

As to this clonotype: A much larger clone differs from this one at a single base, so this may be a read error. The chain joins TRBV7-9 to TRBJ2-7; no definite D call. Germline lookup yields CDR1 SEHNR and CDR2 FQNEAQ (reference sequence). This CDR3 spans 15 amino acids. This CDR3 reads CASSPEKTVSYKQYF. The CDR3 DNA reads TGTGCCAGCAGCCCGGAGAAGACGGTCTCCTACAAGCAGTACTTC.

To note about this clonotype: A read error may explain this, as a much larger clone is one base away. The J gene is TRBJ2-7, the V gene TRBV29-1, with D maybe TRBD2 (6 bases). There are 15 residues in the CDR3. CDR1 SQVTM and CDR2 ANQGSEA come from the germline V gene. V dropped 1 base and J dropped 1 base, with 14 bases sitting between them. For the CDR3, the DNA is TGCAGCGTTGAAGTCGCGGGGATAGGATCCTACGAGCAGTACTTC. It codes for CSVEVAGIGSYEQYF.

A remark on this clonotype: Possible read error: a much larger clone is one base away. As the CDR3 is not closed by the conserved phenylalanine or tryptophan, this likely results from a read error. The chain is built from TRBV6-1 and TRBJ2-7, with 7 nucleotides matching TRBD2. The CDR3 runs to 15 residues. Looked up from germline, CDR1 is MNHNS and CDR2 is SASEGT. Losses at the gene ends were 2 bases for V and 5 bases for J; bases not matched to a gene: 9. CDR3 sequence (DNA): TGTGCCAGCAGTGAAATCGGGACTACGCCTGACGAGCAGTACTCC. Amino acid sequence: CASSEIGTTPDEQYS.